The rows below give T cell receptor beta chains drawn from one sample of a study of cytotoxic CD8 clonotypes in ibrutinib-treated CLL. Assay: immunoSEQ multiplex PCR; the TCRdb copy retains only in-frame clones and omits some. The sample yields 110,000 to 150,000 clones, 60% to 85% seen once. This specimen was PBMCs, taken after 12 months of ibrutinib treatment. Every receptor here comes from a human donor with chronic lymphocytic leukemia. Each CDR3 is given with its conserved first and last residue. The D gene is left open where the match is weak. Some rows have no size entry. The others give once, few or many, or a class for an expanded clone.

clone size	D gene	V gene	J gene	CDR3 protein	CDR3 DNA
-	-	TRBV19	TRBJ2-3	CASSIALNTDTQYF	TGTGCCAGTAGTATTGCCCTGAACACAGATACGCAGTATTTT
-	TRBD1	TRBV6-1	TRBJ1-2	CASTFSEGARDGYTF	TGTGCCAGCACCTTTTCGGAGGGGGCGCGGGATGGCTACACCTTC
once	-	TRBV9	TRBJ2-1	CASSAPSGDRSSNEQFF	TGTGCCAGCAGCGCTCCGTCCGGGGACCGAAGCTCCAATGAGCAGTTCTTC
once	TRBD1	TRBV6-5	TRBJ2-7	CASSTGAFYEQYF	TGTGCCAGCTCCACAGGGGCTTTTTACGAGCAGTACTTC
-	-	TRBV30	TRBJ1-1	CAWAKGDYTEAFF	TGTGCCTGGGCTAAGGGGGACTACACTGAAGCTTTCTTT
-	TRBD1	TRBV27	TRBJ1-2	CASKTGGYGYTF	TGTGCCAGCAAGACAGGGGGCTATGGCTACACCTTC
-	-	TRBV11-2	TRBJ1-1	CASSLVELNTEAFF	TGTGCCAGCAGCTTAGTCGAGCTGAACACTGAAGCTTTCTTT
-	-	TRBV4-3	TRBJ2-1	CASSRNGGSYNEQFF	TGCGCCAGCAGCCGAAATGGGGGTTCCTACAATGAGCAGTTCTTC
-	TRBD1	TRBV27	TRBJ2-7	CASSWGQGVYEQYF	TGTGCCAGCAGTTGGGGACAGGGTGTCTATGAGCAGTACTTC
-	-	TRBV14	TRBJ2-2	CASSQFITLNTGELFF	TGTGCCAGCAGCCAATTCATCACTTTGAACACCGGGGAGCTGTTTTTT
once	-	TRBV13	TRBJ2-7	CASSMTGYEQYF	TGTGCCAGCAGCATGACTGGCTACGAGCAGTACTTC
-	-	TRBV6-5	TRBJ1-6	CASSRPTLGDSPLHF	TGTGCCAGCAGTAGGCCGACTCTCGGCGATTCACCCCTCCACTTT
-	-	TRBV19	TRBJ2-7	CASSNTGREAYEQYF	TGTGCCAGTAGTAATACAGGCCGGGAAGCCTACGAGCAGTACTTC
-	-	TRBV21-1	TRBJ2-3	CATKSQYF	TGTGCCACCAAGAGCCAGTATTTT
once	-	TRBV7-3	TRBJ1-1	CASSPRGGNTEAFF	TGTGCCAGCAGCCCGCGAGGTGGGAACACTGAAGCTTTCTTT
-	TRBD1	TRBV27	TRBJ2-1	CASSLQGVGSAGFNEQFF	TGTGCCAGCAGTTTACAGGGGGTGGGTTCGGCCGGGTTTAATGAGCAGTTCTTC
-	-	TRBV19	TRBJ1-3	CATQDGSSGNTIYF	TGTGCCACACAAGACGGAAGCTCTGGAAACACCATATATTTT
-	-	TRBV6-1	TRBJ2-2	CASNSGLLNTGELFF	TGTGCCAGCAACTCGGGACTCTTGAACACCGGGGAGCTGTTTTTT
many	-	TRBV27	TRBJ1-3	CASSPRDSSGNTIYF	TGTGCCAGCAGTCCCCGGGACTCCTCTGGAAACACCATATATTTT
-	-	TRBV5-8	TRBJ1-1	CASSLTRGNTEAFF	TGTGCCAGCAGCTTGACTAGAGGGAACACTGAAGCTTTCTTT
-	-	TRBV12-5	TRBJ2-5	CASGFSVEDSIPGQETQYF	TGTGCTAGTGGTTTTTCTGTAGAGGACTCCATTCCGGGGCAAGAGACCCAGTACTTC
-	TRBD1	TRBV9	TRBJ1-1	CASSAPGGFTEAFF	TGTGCCAGCAGCGCGCCAGGGGGCTTCACTGAAGCTTTCTTT
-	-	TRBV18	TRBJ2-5	CASSPRDGQETQYF	TGTGCCAGCTCACCGAGGGACGGCCAAGAGACCCAGTACTTC
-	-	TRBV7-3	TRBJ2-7	CASSSGGSSYEQYF	TGTGCCAGCAGCTCCGGTGGCTCCTCCTACGAGCAGTACTTC
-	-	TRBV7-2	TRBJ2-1	CASSLETGTLLNEQFF	TGTGCCAGCAGCTTAGAGACCGGGACTCTCCTCAATGAGCAGTTCTTC
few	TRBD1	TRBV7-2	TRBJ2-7	CASSLGWGTAHF	TGTGCCAGCAGCTTAGGGTGGGGGACAGCTCACTTC